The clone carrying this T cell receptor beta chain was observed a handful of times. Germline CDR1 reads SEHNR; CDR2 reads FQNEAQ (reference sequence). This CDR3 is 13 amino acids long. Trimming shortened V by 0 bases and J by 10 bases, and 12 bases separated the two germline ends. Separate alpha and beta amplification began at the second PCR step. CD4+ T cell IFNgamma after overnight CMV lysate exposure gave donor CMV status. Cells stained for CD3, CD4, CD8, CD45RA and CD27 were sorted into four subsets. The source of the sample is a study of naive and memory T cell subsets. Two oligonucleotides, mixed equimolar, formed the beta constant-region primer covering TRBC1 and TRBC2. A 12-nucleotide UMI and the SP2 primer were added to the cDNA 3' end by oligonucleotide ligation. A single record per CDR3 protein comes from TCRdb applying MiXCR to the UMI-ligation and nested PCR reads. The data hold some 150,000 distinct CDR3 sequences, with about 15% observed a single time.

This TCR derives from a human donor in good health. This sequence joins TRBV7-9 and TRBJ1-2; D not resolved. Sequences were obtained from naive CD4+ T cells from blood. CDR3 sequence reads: CASSLAAAALYTF. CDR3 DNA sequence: TGTGCCAGCAGCTTAGCGGCGGCCGCCCTCTACACCTTC.